Shown below are 22 T cell receptor beta chains from a single sample sequenced in a study of T cell repertoires in cytomegalovirus infection. The antigens these receptors bind are not known. TCRdb ran MiXCR on the reads and lists one entry per CDR3 protein. Among roughly 34,000 distinct CDR3 sequences listed, less than 60% were seen once. This specimen consisted of CD8+ T cells from cultured PBMCs, obtained from culture after CMV antigen stimulation. The receptors derive from a human donor in good health (CMV status not recorded). Some clones in this sample may be carry-over from other donors' samples.

This clonotype was counted a single time. V and J are TRBV12-3 or TRBV12-4 and TRBJ1-1, with D hard to call. The germline V and J ends were trimmed by 3 bases and 6 bases, with 14 bases remaining between them. The CDR3 is made up of 14 amino acids. CDR3 sequence: CASSFLEMGAEAFF. CDR3 bases: TGTGCCAGCAGTTTCCTAGAGATGGGCGCTGAAGCTTTCTTT.

The J gene is TRBJ2-7, the V gene TRBV29-1, with 7 bases that match TRBD1. Germline-derived CDR1 and CDR2 are SQVTM and ANQGSEA. This CDR3 spans 13 amino acids. V was pared by 1 base and J by 6 bases, with 6 bases of the junction left unmatched. CDR3 bases: TGCAGCGTTGAAGGGACAGGTGTCCCCGAGCAGTACTTC. It encodes CSVEGTGVPEQYF.

This clonotype was counted ten times or more. The genes are TRBV6-1 and TRBJ1-5; possible D gene TRBD1, 5 bases. This CDR3 has 18 residues. The V and J ends lost 1 base and 1 base respectively, with 17 bases between them. Germline V CDR1 and CDR2: MNHNS, SASEGT. The CDR3 nucleotides read TGTGCCAGCAGTGAAGGACGTACCTTGGGACGGAGCAATCAGCCCCAGCATTTT. Its protein is CASSEGRTLGRSNQPQHF.

This clonotype was counted ten times or more. In DNA, the CDR3 is TGTGCCAGCAGCTTCGGACAGGCCAGGGACGAGCAGTACTTC. Protein: CASSFGQARDEQYF. This sequence joins TRBV7-2 and TRBJ2-7, with 7 bases fitting TRBD1. This CDR3 spans 14 amino acids. Germline-derived CDR1 and CDR2 are SGHTA and FQGNSA. V lost 3 bases and J lost 5; bases outside the gene matches: 7.

V gene TRBV7-8 combines with J gene TRBJ2-1; 10 nucleotides line up with TRBD2. Germline CDR1 is SGHVS and CDR2 is FQNEAQ. The length of the CDR3 is 16 residues. V lost 4 bases to trimming and J lost 4 bases; unmatched junction nucleotides: 7. This CDR3 is CASSSSLAGVYNEQFF. The CDR3 DNA is TGTGCCAGCAGCTCGTCTCTAGCGGGAGTATACAATGAGCAGTTCTTC. The full variable domain, with the rest looked up from reference TRBV7-8 and TRBJ2-1, is GAGVSQSPRYKVAKRGQDVALRCDPISGHVSLFWYQQALGQGPEFLTYFQNEAQLDKSGLPSDRFFAERPEGSVSTLKIQRTQQEDSAVYLCASSSSLAGVYNEQFFGPGTRLTVL.

This clonotype was detected a few times. The gene calls are TRBV19 and TRBJ2-1; possibly TRBD2 for D (6 bases). Trimming shortened V by 3 bases and J by 6 bases, and 15 bases separated the two germline ends. This CDR3 region has 15 residues. Per the germline V gene, CDR1 is LNHDA and CDR2 is SQIVND (reference sequence). The CDR3 nucleotides read TGTGCCAGTAGTATGGGGGGTACTATACTCAATGAGCAGTTCTTC. This encodes CASSMGGTILNEQFF.

This chain links TRBV6-2 or TRBV6-3 with TRBJ2-7; no clear D gene. The CDR3 loop spans 14 amino acids. The germline V gene encodes CDR1 MNHEY and CDR2 SVGEGT. V gave up 7 bases and J gave up 3 bases, with 16 bases separating them. For the CDR3, the DNA is TGTGCCAGCACCACCCCCGAGGCTGGCTACGAGCAGTACTTC. This sequence encodes CASTTPEAGYEQYF.

The genes are TRBV5-6 and TRBJ1-1; D unresolved. The CDR3 has 14 residues. Trimming removed 0 bases at V and 3 bases at J, with 9 bases between. In germline, CDR1 is SGHDT, CDR2 YYEEEE. CDR3 amino acids: CASSLENSYTEAFF. In DNA, the CDR3 is TGTGCCAGCAGCTTGGAGAACAGCTACACTGAAGCTTTCTTT. Complete variable domain (other parts from reference TRBV5-6 and TRBJ1-1): DAGVTQSPTHLIKTRGQQVTLRCSPKSGHDTVSWYQQALGQGPQFIFQYYEEEERQRGNFPDRFSGHQFPNYSSELNVNALLLGDSALYLCASSLENSYTEAFFGQGTRLTVV.

The rearrangement joins TRBV6-2 or TRBV6-3 to TRBJ1-5; D possibly corresponds to TRBD1 (5 bases). The CDR3 has 16 amino acids. The germline gives CDR1 MNHEY, CDR2 SVGEGT. Deletions cut 2 bases from V and 0 bases from J, with 11 bases between. The CDR3 nucleotides are TGTGCCAGCAGTTACAGGACATACAATAGCAATCAGCCCCAGCATTTT. It encodes CASSYRTYNSNQPQHF.

The rearrangement links TRBV19 to TRBJ1-1; the match to TRBD1 covers 9 bases. CDR3 length: 15 residues. The V gene's germline CDR1 is LNHDA and CDR2 SQIVND (reference sequence). J gave up 4 bases and V 3 bases, and 6 bases lay outside the gene matches. CDR3 sequence reads: CASSITGGAGTEAFF. CDR3 in DNA: TGTGCCAGTAGTATTACAGGGGGCGCGGGCACTGAAGCTTTCTTT.

J is TRBJ1-1 and V is TRBV7-9; 8 bases line up with TRBD1. V lost 5 bases to trimming and J lost 6 bases; unmatched junction nucleotides: 11. The CDR3 is 15 amino acids. Germline assignment: CDR1 SEHNR and CDR2 FQNEAQ (reference sequence). Here the CDR3 reads CASSPFYRGAPEAFF. CDR3 bases: TGTGCCAGCAGCCCTTTTTACAGGGGGGCCCCTGAAGCTTTCTTT.

As regards this clonotype: It may be a read error: a sequence one base away is much more abundant. This is likely a read error, given that the CDR3 carries no conserved phenylalanine or tryptophan at its end. The V gene is TRBV4-1, the J gene TRBJ2-5; D is unclear. Germline V lookup: CDR1 MGHRA, CDR2 YSYEKL. V was trimmed by 0 bases and J by 4 bases, leaving 9 bases between them. CDR3 length: 14 residues. The DNA for the CDR3 is TGCGCCAGCAGCCAAGATGGGCAGTTAGAGACCCAGTACTCC. This gives the protein CASSQDGQLETQYS.

This clonotype was detected only once. This CDR3 is CASSLELRGREQYF. In DNA form, the CDR3 reads TGTGCCAGCAGCTTAGAACTCAGGGGGCGCGAGCAGTACTTC. The rearrangement uses TRBV11-2 and TRBJ2-7, with TRBD1 matching over 8 bases. Germline trimming cut 0 bases from V and 6 bases from J; bases unmatched to any gene: 4. The length of the CDR3 is 14 residues. Germline V gives CDR1 SGHAT, CDR2 FQNNGV.

The chain recombines TRBV28 with TRBJ1-5, with no clear D. V shed 4 bases and J shed 11 bases, with 6 bases lying between them. This CDR3 region has 10 residues. From germline, CDR1 is MDHEN and CDR2 SYDVKM. This chain's CDR3 is CASSSRTQHF. CDR3 nucleotide sequence: TGTGCCAGCAGTTCGCGGACCCAGCATTTT. Using reference TRBV28 and TRBJ1-5 for the parts outside the CDR3, the full variable domain is DVKVTQSSRYLVKRTGEKVFLECVQDMDHENMFWYRQDPGLGLRLIYFSYDVKMKEKGDIPEGYSVSREKKERFSLILESASTNQTSMYLCASSSRTQHFGDGTRLSIL.

This clonotype has only a few counts. The CDR3: CASSEYYNEQFF. The CDR3, as DNA: TGTGCCAGCAGTGAGTATTACAATGAGCAGTTCTTC. The chain carries TRBV6-1 and TRBJ2-1; no reliable D call. Looked up from germline, CDR1 is MNHNS and CDR2 is SASEGT. The V gene lost 3 bases and the J gene lost 4 bases, with 4 bases spanning the gap. There are 12 residues in the CDR3.

This clonotype was seen more than once but under ten times. The chain has TRBV5-4 and TRBJ2-1; 8 positions agree with TRBD2. With V trimmed by 5 bases and J by 9 bases, 10 bases remained unmatched. The CDR3 covers 14 residues. Per the germline V gene, CDR1 is SGHNT and CDR2 is YYREEE (reference sequence). CDR3 nucleotides: TGTGCCAGCAGTTTAGGACTAGCTAGAGGTGAGCAGTTCTTC. It translates to CASSLGLARGEQFF.

This chain connects TRBV12-3 or TRBV12-4 to TRBJ2-5; D is undetermined. The V end was cut by 1 base, the J end by 2 bases, with 11 bases between. CDR3 length: 15 residues. This chain's CDR3 is CASSLGRAPQETQYF. The CDR3 nucleotides read TGTGCCAGCAGTTTAGGGAGAGCGCCTCAAGAGACCCAGTACTTC.

The V call is TRBV2, the J call TRBJ2-1, with 7 positions matching TRBD1. Unmatched junction bases numbered 8, after V lost 3 bases and J lost 9 bases. Germline V gene sequence: CDR1 SNHLY, CDR2 FYNNEI. CDR3 length: 14 amino acids. CDR3 amino acids: CASSDFETGTEQFF. CDR3 DNA sequence: TGTGCCAGCAGTGATTTTGAGACAGGGACTGAGCAGTTCTTC.

The chain links TRBV6-6 to TRBJ1-1, with D uncertain. Germline loops: CDR1 MNHNY, CDR2 SVGAGI (reference sequence). V was trimmed by 0 bases and J by 0 bases, leaving 5 bases between them. This CDR3 comprises 14 residues. The CDR3 region is CASSYSEMNTEAFF. The DNA of the CDR3 is TGTGCCAGCAGTTACTCGGAAATGAACACTGAAGCTTTCTTT.

The chain links TRBV19 to TRBJ1-4; no clear D. Germline CDR1 and CDR2: LNHDA and SQIVND (reference sequence). CDR3 length: 14 amino acids. Trimming pared 10 bases from V and 1 base from J, leaving 13 bases between. CDR3 protein: CATEDVGTNEKLFF. The CDR3 nucleotides read TGTGCCACAGAAGACGTCGGAACTAATGAAAAACTGTTTTTT.

This clonotype was counted ten times or more. This rearrangement joins TRBV20-1 to TRBJ2-4; TRBD2 agrees at 10 bases. Germline CDR1 and CDR2: DFQATT and SNEGSKA (reference sequence). Germline trimming cut 5 bases from V and 0 bases from J; bases unmatched to any gene: 16. This CDR3 region has 19 residues. CDR3 sequence: CSAVPPSGGARLAKNIQYF. CDR3 in DNA: TGCAGTGCTGTCCCCCCTAGCGGGGGTGCGAGGCTAGCCAAAAACATTCAGTACTTC.

The chain links TRBV7-9 to TRBJ1-1; D is unresolved. The V end lost 6 bases, the J end lost 11 bases, and 22 bases lay between the germline ends. The CDR3 is 14 residues long. In germline, CDR1 is SEHNR, CDR2 FQNEAQ (reference sequence). The CDR3 loop is CASSPGTLSIGAFF. The DNA for the CDR3 is TGTGCCAGCAGTCCCGGAACCCTCTCTATCGGGGCTTTCTTT.